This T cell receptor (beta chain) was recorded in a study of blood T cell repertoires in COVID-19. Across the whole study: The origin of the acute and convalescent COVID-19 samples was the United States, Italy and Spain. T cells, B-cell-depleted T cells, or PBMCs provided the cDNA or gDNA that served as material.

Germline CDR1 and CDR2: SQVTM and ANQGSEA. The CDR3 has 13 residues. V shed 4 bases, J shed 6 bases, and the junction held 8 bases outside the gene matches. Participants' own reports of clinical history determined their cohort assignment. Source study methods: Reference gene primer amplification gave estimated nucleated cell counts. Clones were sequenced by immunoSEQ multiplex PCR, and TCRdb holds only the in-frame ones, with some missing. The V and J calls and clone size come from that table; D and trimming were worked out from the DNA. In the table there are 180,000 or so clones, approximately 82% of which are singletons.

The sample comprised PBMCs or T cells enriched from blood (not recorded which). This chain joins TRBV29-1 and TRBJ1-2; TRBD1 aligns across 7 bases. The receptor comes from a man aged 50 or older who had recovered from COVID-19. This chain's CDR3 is CSVASTGNNGYTF. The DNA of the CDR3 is TGCAGCGTTGCATCGACAGGGAATAATGGCTACACCTTC.